Listed below are T cell receptor beta chains from one sample, sequenced in a study of blood T cell repertoires in COVID-19. Assay: immunoSEQ multiplex PCR; the TCRdb copy retains only in-frame clones and omits some. The table lists 75,000 to 95,000 clones, 87% of them singletons. Specimen: peripheral blood. The receptors were gathered from a man between 60 and 75 years old with acute or convalescent COVID-19. CDR3s include the opening cysteine and the closing phenylalanine or tryptophan. Each record gives: clone size, V gene, D gene, J gene, CDR3 DNA, CDR3 protein. The D gene is left open where the match is weak. The size entry is marked missing in some rows and otherwise reads once, few, many or a size class.

clone size: -
V gene: TRBV7-9
D gene: -
J gene: TRBJ1-4
CDR3 DNA: TGTGCCAGCAGCTTAACGGAGGCAACTAATGAAAAACTGTTTTTT
CDR3 protein: CASSLTEATNEKLFF

clone size: -
V gene: TRBV11-2
D gene: -
J gene: TRBJ2-3
CDR3 DNA: TGTGCCAGCAGCCATCGTCAGAGCACAGATACGCAGTATTTT
CDR3 protein: CASSHRQSTDTQYF

clone size: -
V gene: TRBV9
D gene: -
J gene: TRBJ2-7
CDR3 DNA: TGTGCCAGCAGCGTAGCGGCAGGGGCCTACGAGCAGTACTTC
CDR3 protein: CASSVAAGAYEQYF

clone size: -
V gene: TRBV5-1
D gene: -
J gene: TRBJ1-5
CDR3 DNA: TGCGCCAGCAGCATGGACGGAGCGACCAATCAGCCCCAGCATTTT
CDR3 protein: CASSMDGATNQPQHF

clone size: -
V gene: TRBV5-8
D gene: -
J gene: TRBJ2-7
CDR3 DNA: TGTGCCAGTTACTATGAGGACAGTTCCTACGAGCAGTACTTC
CDR3 protein: CASYYEDSSYEQYF

clone size: -
V gene: TRBV9
D gene: TRBD1
J gene: TRBJ1-2
CDR3 DNA: TGTGCCAGCAGCGTAGGTTCGGGGACAGGGGGCGACTATGGCTACACCTTC
CDR3 protein: CASSVGSGTGGDYGYTF

clone size: -
V gene: TRBV19
D gene: -
J gene: TRBJ2-5
CDR3 DNA: TGTGCCAGTAGGCTCACCCTGGGAGGGGGGACGTCGGTCCAAGAGACCCAGTACTTC
CDR3 protein: CASRLTLGGGTSVQETQYF

clone size: few
V gene: TRBV5-1
D gene: -
J gene: TRBJ2-5
CDR3 DNA: TGCGCCAGCAGCCCCCTGGGAGGGGGGATTCAGGAGACCCAGTACTTC
CDR3 protein: CASSPLGGGIQETQYF

clone size: -
V gene: TRBV3-1/TRBV3-2
D gene: -
J gene: TRBJ1-5
CDR3 DNA: TGTGCCAGCAGCCAAAGAGGTCAGCCGAATCAGCCCCAGCATTTT
CDR3 protein: CASSQRGQPNQPQHF

clone size: -
V gene: TRBV6-5
D gene: TRBD2
J gene: TRBJ2-5
CDR3 DNA: TGTGCCAGCAGTTTCCAGCGGGGGGGTCAAGAGACCCAGTACTTC
CDR3 protein: CASSFQRGGQETQYF

clone size: once
V gene: TRBV7-8
D gene: -
J gene: TRBJ2-3
CDR3 DNA: TGTGCCAGCACCCCCCAGGGGGGCCTGGGCACAGATACGCAGTATTTT
CDR3 protein: CASTPQGGLGTDTQYF

clone size: -
V gene: TRBV14
D gene: -
J gene: TRBJ1-1
CDR3 DNA: TGTGCCAGCAGCCAAGATTTCAGGTCTGGAGCTTTCTTT
CDR3 protein: CASSQDFRSGAFF

clone size: -
V gene: TRBV18
D gene: TRBD1
J gene: TRBJ1-2
CDR3 DNA: TGTGCCAGCTCACTGAGGACAGGGGGCGACTATGGCTACACCTTC
CDR3 protein: CASSLRTGGDYGYTF

clone size: few
V gene: TRBV10-2
D gene: TRBD2
J gene: TRBJ2-3
CDR3 DNA: TGCGCCAGCAGTGAGAGGTTAGCGGGGACCACAGATACGCAGTATTTT
CDR3 protein: CASSERLAGTTDTQYF

clone size: -
V gene: TRBV3-1/TRBV3-2
D gene: -
J gene: TRBJ1-5
CDR3 DNA: TGTGCCAGCAGCCAAGATGAGACAAGCAATCAGCCCCAGCATTTT
CDR3 protein: CASSQDETSNQPQHF

clone size: few
V gene: TRBV2
D gene: -
J gene: TRBJ2-5
CDR3 DNA: TGTGCCAGCACCTCGGGAAGACGGGAGACCCAGTACTTC
CDR3 protein: CASTSGRRETQYF

clone size: few
V gene: TRBV4-3
D gene: TRBD1
J gene: TRBJ1-1
CDR3 DNA: TGCGCCAGCAGCCAAGGAACCGGGACAGGGTTTTGGAACACTGAAGCTTTCTTT
CDR3 protein: CASSQGTGTGFWNTEAFF

clone size: -
V gene: TRBV30
D gene: -
J gene: TRBJ1-5
CDR3 DNA: TGTGCCTGGAGCCCAGGGGCAGGGAATCAGCCCCAGCATTTT
CDR3 protein: CAWSPGAGNQPQHF

clone size: few
V gene: TRBV2
D gene: -
J gene: TRBJ2-3
CDR3 DNA: TGTGCCAGCAGTGAATACTTAGCGGTCTTCACAGATACGCAGTATTTT
CDR3 protein: CASSEYLAVFTDTQYF

clone size: once
V gene: TRBV7-8
D gene: TRBD1
J gene: TRBJ1-2
CDR3 DNA: TGTGCCAGCAGCGTAACAGGAGCAGGGGGTAGCAACTATGGCTACACCTTC
CDR3 protein: CASSVTGAGGSNYGYTF

clone size: -
V gene: TRBV5-8
D gene: -
J gene: TRBJ1-1
CDR3 DNA: TGTGCCAGCAAACCGGGACTGGGGAACACTGAAGCTTTCTTT
CDR3 protein: CASKPGLGNTEAFF

clone size: -
V gene: TRBV19
D gene: -
J gene: TRBJ2-2
CDR3 DNA: TGTGCCAGTAGTAGTCGGACAACCGGGGAGCTGTTTTTT
CDR3 protein: CASSSRTTGELFF

clone size: -
V gene: TRBV9
D gene: -
J gene: TRBJ1-2
CDR3 DNA: TGTGCCAGCAGCCCTACCTACTCGGGAGCTAACTATGGCTACACCTTC
CDR3 protein: CASSPTYSGANYGYTF

clone size: -
V gene: TRBV27
D gene: -
J gene: TRBJ2-3
CDR3 DNA: TGTGCCAGCAGCTCTATCCGCACTACGCAGTATTTT
CDR3 protein: CASSSIRTTQYF

clone size: once
V gene: TRBV28
D gene: -
J gene: TRBJ1-1
CDR3 DNA: TGTGCCAGCACAGGGGACACTGAAGCTTTCTTT
CDR3 protein: CASTGDTEAFF

clone size: -
V gene: TRBV28
D gene: -
J gene: TRBJ1-1
CDR3 DNA: TGTGCCAGCAGCTCAAACCGTCCGGGACACTCGGATTTTCTGAACACTGAAGCTTTCTTT
CDR3 protein: CASSSNRPGHSDFLNTEAFF

clone size: -
V gene: TRBV29-1
D gene: TRBD2
J gene: TRBJ2-3
CDR3 DNA: TGCAGCGTTGAAGCGGGGGGGCCCCTAGATACGCAGTATTTT
CDR3 protein: CSVEAGGPLDTQYF

clone size: -
V gene: TRBV7-2
D gene: -
J gene: TRBJ1-5
CDR3 DNA: TGTGCCAGCAGCTTGATGTTAGGAGGACGGGGTCAGCCCCAGCATTTT
CDR3 protein: CASSLMLGGRGQPQHF

clone size: -
V gene: TRBV6-2/TRBV6-3
D gene: TRBD1
J gene: TRBJ1-1
CDR3 DNA: TGTGCCAGCAGCTTAGGGACAGGGGGCACTGAAGCTTTCTTT
CDR3 protein: CASSLGTGGTEAFF

clone size: -
V gene: TRBV18
D gene: TRBD1
J gene: TRBJ1-5
CDR3 DNA: TGTGCCAGCTCACTAAGACAGGGGGATAATCAGCCCCAGCATTTT
CDR3 protein: CASSLRQGDNQPQHF

clone size: few
V gene: TRBV7-9
D gene: -
J gene: TRBJ1-4
CDR3 DNA: TGTGCCAGCAGCTTCCAGGGAAGTAATGAAAAACTGTTTTTT
CDR3 protein: CASSFQGSNEKLFF

clone size: -
V gene: TRBV10-3
D gene: -
J gene: TRBJ1-1
CDR3 DNA: TGTGCCATCAGTGACGAGGGGAGGGGGACTGAAGCTTTCTTT
CDR3 protein: CAISDEGRGTEAFF

clone size: -
V gene: TRBV5-1
D gene: -
J gene: TRBJ2-7
CDR3 DNA: TGCGCCAGCAGCAGTAGGGGACTCCACGAGCAGTACTTC
CDR3 protein: CASSSRGLHEQYF

clone size: -
V gene: TRBV6-5
D gene: -
J gene: TRBJ2-5
CDR3 DNA: TGTGCCAGCAGCGTACAGGATAGAGAGACCCAGTACTTC
CDR3 protein: CASSVQDRETQYF

clone size: -
V gene: TRBV6-5
D gene: TRBD1
J gene: TRBJ1-5
CDR3 DNA: TGTGCCAGCAGCTCCGGGACAGGGAAGCCCCAGCATTTT
CDR3 protein: CASSSGTGKPQHF

clone size: -
V gene: TRBV4-3
D gene: TRBD1
J gene: TRBJ1-1
CDR3 DNA: TGCGCCAGCAGCCAACAGGGGGACACTGAAGCTTTCTTT
CDR3 protein: CASSQQGDTEAFF

clone size: -
V gene: TRBV4-3
D gene: -
J gene: TRBJ1-5
CDR3 DNA: TGCGCCAGCAGCCCAAGCCGACAGTTAGGGCAGCCCCAGCATTTT
CDR3 protein: CASSPSRQLGQPQHF